This section outlines one T cell receptor beta chain sequence together with its context. Its specificity is unknown. The PCR was carried out with 60 Vbeta primers and 13 Jbeta primers. Assay: immunoSEQ multiplex PCR; the TCRdb copy retains only in-frame clones and omits some. The table shows fewer than 200,000 clones, with 80% occurring only once. This CDR3 spans 11 amino acids. The V and J ends lost 6 bases and 5 bases respectively, with 5 bases between them. CDR1 is SGDLS and CDR2 is YYNGEE in the germline V gene. The entry originates in a study of cytomegalovirus exposure and HLA in healthy donors. General study findings and limits: Productive status was seen about 87% or about 30% of the time for most TCR beta V segments in an earlier analysis. Associated with cytomegalovirus, according to the listing, were some 150 TCR beta chains.

Sequencing input: PBMCs. The chain joins TRBV9 to TRBJ2-2, with D possibly being TRBD2 (5 bases). This sequence originates from a man aged 25 to 45 in good health and CMV-seronegative. CDR3 sequence: CASTGTGELFF. CDR3 in DNA: TGTGCCAGCACGGGGACCGGGGAGCTGTTTTTT. Using reference TRBV9 and TRBJ2-2 for the parts outside the CDR3, the full variable domain is DSGVTQTPKHLITATGQRVTLRCSPRSGDLSVYWYQQSLDQGLQFLIQYYNGEERAKGNILERFSAQQFPDLHSELNLSSLELGDSALYFCASTGTGELFFGEGSRLTVL.